This record looks at one TCR beta chain sequence and its context. This CDR3 region has 13 residues. Germline CDR1 and CDR2: DFQATT and SNEGSKA (reference sequence). TCR alpha and beta CDR3 regions were amplified from RNA using iRepertoire nested multiplex PCR. TCRdb re-derived calls from the multiplex PCR reads in MiXCR, one entry per CDR3 protein. The table lists 300,000 to 450,000 distinct CDR3 sequences, roughly 41% of them singletons. The data derive from a study of glioma-infiltrating T cells. The sequence was obtained from a human donor with low-grade glioma or glioblastoma, undergoing nonglioma brain surgery, or in good health (not recorded which). The chain employs TRBV20-1 and TRBJ2-4; tentatively, D is TRBD1 (6 bases). The sample consisted of glioma tissue, nonneoplastic brain tissue, or PBMCs (not recorded which). DNA of the CDR3: TGCAGCGTTGTGTGGGCAGGGGTAAACATTCAGTACTTC. Protein product: CSVVWAGVNIQYF.